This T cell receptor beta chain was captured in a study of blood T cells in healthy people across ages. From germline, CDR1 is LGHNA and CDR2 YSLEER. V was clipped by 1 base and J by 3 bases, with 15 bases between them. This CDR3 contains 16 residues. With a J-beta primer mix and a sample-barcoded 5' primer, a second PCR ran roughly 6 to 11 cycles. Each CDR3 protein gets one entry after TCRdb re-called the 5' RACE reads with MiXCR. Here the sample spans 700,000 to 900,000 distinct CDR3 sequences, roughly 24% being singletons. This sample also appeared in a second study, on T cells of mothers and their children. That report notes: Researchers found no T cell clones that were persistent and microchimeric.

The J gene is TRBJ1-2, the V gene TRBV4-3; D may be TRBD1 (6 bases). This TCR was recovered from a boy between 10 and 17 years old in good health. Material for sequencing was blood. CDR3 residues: CASSQGAGQTDYGYTF. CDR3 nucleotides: TGCGCCAGCAGCCAAGGAGCCGGACAGACTGACTATGGCTACACCTTC.